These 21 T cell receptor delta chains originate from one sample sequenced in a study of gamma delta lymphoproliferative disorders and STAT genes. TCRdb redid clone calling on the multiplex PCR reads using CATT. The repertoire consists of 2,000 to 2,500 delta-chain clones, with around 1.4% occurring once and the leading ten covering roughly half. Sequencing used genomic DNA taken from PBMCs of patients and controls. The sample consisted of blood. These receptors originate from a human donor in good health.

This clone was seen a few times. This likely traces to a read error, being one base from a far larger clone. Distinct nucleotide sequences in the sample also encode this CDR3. The CDR3 sequence: CACDTIPQAGSGYTDKLIF. In DNA, the CDR3 is TGTGCCTGTGACACCATACCCCAGGCGGGAAGCGGATACACCGATAAACTCATCTTT. V usage is TRDV2 and J usage is TRDJ1; D uncertain. CDR3 size: 19 residues. Trimming took off 0 bases at V and 0 bases at J, with 22 bases between the two ends. Germline assignment: CDR1 GEAIGNYY and CDR2 EKD.

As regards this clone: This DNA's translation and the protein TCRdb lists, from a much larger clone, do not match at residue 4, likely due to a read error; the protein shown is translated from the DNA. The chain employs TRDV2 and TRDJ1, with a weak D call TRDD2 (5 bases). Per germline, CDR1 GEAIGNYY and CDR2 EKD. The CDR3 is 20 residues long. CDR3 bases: TGTGCCTGTAACACCTTATCGCTTCCCCAGCCAGAGACAAACACCGATAAACTCATCTTT. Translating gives CACNTLSLPQPETNTDKLIF.

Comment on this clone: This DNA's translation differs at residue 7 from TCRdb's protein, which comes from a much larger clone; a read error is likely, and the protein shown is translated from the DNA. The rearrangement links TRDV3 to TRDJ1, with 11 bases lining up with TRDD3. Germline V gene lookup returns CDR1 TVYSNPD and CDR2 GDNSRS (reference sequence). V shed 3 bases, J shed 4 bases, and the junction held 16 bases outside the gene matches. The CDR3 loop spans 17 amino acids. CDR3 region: CAFNPSFDWGIGDKLIF. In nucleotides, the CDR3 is TGTGCCTTCAACCCCTCCTTCGACTGGGGGATAGGCGATAAACTCATCTTT.

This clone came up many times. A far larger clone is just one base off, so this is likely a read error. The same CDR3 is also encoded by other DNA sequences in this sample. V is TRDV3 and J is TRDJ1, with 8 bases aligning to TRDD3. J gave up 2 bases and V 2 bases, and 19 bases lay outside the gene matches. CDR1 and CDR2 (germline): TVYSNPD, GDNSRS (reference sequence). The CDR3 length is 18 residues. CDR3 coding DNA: TGTGCCTTTCGGTTCCCACCAGTTGGGGGATGGGGAACCGATAAACTCATCTTT. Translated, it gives CAFRFPPVGGWGTDKLIF. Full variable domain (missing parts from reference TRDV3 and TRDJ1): CDKVTQSSPDQTVASGSEVVLLCTYDTVYSNPDLFWYRIRPDYSFQFVFYGDNSRSEGADFTQGRFSVKHILTQKAFHLVISPVRTEDSATYYCAFRFPPVGGWGTDKLIFGKGTRVTVEP.

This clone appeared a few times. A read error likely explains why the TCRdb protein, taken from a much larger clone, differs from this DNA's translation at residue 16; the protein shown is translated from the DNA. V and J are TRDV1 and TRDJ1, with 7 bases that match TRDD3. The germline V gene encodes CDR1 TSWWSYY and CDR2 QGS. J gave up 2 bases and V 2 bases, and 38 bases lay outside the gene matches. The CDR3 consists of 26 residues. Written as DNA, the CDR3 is TGTGCTCTTGGGGAAGGACTCCTTCTTCCCTCCTTCGGGGGGGGGATGCCAAACTGGAGGACCGATAAACTCATCTTT. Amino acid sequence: CALGEGLLLPSFGGGMPNWRTDKLIF.

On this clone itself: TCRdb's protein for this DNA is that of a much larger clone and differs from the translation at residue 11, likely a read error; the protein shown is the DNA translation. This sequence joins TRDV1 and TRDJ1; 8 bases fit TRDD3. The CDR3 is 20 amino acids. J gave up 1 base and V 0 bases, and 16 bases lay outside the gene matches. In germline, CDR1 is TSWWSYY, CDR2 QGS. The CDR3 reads CALGELGSLPLGGCTDKLIF. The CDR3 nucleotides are TGTGCTCTTGGGGAACTAGGAAGTCTCCCCCTTGGGGGATGCACCGATAAACTCATCTTT.

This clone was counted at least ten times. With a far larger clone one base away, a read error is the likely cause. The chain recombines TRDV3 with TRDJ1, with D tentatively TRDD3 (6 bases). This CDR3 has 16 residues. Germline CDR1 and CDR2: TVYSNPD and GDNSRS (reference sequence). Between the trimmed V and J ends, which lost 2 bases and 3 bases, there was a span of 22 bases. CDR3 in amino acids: CAFRGSLEGLADKLIF. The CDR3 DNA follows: TGTGCCTTTCGGGGGAGTCTAGAGGGGCTCGCCGATAAACTCATCTTT.

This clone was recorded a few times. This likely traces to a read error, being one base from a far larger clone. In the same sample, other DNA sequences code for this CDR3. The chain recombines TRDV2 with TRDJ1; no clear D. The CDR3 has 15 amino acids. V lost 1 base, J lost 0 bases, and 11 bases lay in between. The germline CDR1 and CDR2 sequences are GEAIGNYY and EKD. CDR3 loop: CACDTIELNTDKLIF. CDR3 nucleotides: TGTGCCTGTGACACAATCGAGCTAAACACCGATAAACTCATCTTT.

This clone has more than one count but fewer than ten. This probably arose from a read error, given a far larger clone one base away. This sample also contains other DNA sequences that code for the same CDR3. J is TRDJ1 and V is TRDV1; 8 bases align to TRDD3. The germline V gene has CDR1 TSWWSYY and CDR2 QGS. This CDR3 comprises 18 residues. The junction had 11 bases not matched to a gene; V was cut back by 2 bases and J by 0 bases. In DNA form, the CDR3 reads TGTGCTCTTGGGGAATGGGGGACTGGGGGGCGGTACACCGATAAACTCATCTTT. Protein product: CALGEWGTGGRYTDKLIF.

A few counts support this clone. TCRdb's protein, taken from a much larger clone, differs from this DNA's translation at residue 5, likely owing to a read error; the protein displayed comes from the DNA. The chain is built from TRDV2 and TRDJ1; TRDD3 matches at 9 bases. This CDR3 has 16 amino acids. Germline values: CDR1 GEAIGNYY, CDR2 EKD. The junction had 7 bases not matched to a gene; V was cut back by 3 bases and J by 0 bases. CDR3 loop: CACDPLLGEYTDKLIF. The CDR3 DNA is TGTGCCTGTGACCCCTTACTGGGGGAATACACCGATAAACTCATCTTT.

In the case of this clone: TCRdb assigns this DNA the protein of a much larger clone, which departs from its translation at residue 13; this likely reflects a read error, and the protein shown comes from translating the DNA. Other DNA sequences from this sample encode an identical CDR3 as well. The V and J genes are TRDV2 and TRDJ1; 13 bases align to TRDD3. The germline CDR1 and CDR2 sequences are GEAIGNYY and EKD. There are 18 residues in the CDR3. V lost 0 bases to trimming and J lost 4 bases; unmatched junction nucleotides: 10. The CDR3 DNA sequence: TGTGCCTGTGACACCGTAATCACTGGGGGATACGAGGGCGATAAACTCATCTTT. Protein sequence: CACDTVITGGYEGDKLIF.

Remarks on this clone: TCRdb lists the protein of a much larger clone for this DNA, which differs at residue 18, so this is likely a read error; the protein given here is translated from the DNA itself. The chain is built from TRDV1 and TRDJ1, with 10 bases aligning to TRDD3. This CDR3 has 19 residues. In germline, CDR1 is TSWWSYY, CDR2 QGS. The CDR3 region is CALGSRGGYAEGDTDKLTF. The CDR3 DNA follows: TGTGCTCTTGGGAGTAGGGGGGGATACGCCGAGGGTGATACCGATAAACTCACCTTT.

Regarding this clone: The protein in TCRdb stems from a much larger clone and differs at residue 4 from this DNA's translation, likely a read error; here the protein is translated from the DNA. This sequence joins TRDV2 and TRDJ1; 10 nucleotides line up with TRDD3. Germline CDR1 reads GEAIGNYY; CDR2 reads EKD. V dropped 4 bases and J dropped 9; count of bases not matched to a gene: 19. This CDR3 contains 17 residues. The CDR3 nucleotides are TGTGCCTGTGAGGTCGTTGAGGGTACTGGGGGATCCGGACAACTCATCTTT. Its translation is CACEVVEGTGGSGQLIF.

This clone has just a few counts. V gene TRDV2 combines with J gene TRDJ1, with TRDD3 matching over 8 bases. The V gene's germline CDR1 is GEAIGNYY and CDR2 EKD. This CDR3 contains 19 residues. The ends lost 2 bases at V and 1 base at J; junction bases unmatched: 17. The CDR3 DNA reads TGTGCCTGTGACAAAATTCCCTTGGGGGATCGAAAACCCACCGATAAACTCATCTTT. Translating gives CACDKIPLGDRKPTDKLIF.

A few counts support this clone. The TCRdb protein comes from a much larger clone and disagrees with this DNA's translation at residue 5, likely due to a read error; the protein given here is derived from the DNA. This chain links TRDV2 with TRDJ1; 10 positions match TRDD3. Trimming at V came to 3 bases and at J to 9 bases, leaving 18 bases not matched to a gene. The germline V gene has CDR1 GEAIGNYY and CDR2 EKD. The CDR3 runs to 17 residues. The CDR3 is CACDAVEGTGGSGQLIF. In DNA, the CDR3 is TGTGCCTGTGACGCCGTTGAGGGTACTGGGGGATCCGGACAACTCATCTTT.

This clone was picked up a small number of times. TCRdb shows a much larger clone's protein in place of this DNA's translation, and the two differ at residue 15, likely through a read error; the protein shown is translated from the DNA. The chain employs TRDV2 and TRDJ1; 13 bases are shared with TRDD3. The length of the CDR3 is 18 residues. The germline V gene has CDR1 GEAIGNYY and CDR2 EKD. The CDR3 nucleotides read TGTGCCTGTGACCCTATACTGGGGGATACGAGGGGGACCGATAGACTCATCTTT. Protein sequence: CACDPILGDTRGTDRLIF.

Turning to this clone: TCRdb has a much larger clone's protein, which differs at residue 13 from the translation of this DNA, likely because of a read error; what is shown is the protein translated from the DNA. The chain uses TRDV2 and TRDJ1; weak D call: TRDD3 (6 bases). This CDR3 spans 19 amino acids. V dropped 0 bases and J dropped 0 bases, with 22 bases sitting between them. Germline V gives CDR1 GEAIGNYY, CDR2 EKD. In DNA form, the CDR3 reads TGTGCCTGTGACACCGTTCAAGGCCGACTGGGCTCTGACACCGATAAACTCATCTTT. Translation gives CACDTVQGRLGSDTDKLIF.

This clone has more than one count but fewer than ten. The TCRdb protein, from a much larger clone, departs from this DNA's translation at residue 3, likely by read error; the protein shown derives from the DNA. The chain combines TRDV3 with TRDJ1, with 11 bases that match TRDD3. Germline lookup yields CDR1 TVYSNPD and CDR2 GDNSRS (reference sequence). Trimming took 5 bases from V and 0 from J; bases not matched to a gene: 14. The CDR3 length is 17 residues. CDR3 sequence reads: CARWGIPGGSYTDKLIF. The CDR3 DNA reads TGTGCCCGCTGGGGGATACCCGGCGGTTCGTACACCGATAAACTCATCTTT.

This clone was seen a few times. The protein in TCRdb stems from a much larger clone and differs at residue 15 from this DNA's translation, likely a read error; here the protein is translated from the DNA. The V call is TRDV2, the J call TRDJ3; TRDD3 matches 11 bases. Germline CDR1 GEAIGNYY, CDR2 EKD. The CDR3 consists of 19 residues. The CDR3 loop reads CACDYLGDTTSWDTGQMFF. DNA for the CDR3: TGTGCCTGTGACTACTTGGGGGATACGACCTCCTGGGACACCGGACAGATGTTTTTC.

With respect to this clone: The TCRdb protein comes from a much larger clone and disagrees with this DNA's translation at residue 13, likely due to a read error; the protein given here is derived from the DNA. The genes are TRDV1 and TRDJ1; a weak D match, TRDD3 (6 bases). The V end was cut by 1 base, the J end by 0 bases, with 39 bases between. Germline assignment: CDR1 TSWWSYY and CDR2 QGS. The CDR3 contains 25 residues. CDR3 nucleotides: TGTGCTCTTGGGGAACCGTTACTAACCCGTACTGGGAGATACGCGAAGAAGCTCTACACCGATAAACTCATCTTT. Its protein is CALGEPLLTRTGRYAKKLYTDKLIF.

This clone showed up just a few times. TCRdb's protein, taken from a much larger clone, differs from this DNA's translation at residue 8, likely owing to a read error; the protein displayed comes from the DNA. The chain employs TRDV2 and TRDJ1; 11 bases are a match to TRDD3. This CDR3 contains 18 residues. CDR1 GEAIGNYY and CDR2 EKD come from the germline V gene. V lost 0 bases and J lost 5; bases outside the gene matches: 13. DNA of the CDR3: TGTGCCTGTGACACCGTAATCATTGGGGGATACGAGAGTGATAAACTCATCTTT. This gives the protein CACDTVIIGGYESDKLIF.